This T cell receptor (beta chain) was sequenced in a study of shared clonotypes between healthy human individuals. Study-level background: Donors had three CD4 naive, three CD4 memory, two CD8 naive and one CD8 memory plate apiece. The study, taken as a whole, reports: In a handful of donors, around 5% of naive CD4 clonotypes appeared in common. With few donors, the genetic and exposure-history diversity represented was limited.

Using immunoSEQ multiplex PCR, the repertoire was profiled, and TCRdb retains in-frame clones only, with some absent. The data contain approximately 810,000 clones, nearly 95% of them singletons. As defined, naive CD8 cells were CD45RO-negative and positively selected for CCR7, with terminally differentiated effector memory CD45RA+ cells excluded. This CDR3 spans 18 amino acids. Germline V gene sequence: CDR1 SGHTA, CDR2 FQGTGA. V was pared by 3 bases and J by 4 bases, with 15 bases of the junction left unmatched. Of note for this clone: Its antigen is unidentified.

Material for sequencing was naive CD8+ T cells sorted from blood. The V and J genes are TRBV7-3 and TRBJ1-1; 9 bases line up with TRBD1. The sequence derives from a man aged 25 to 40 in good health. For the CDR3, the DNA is TGTGCCAGCAGCTTCAAAACACCGGGACAGGGAAGGGGCACTGAAGCTTTCTTT. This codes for CASSFKTPGQGRGTEAFF.